This entry lists 5 T cell receptor beta chains sequenced from one sample in a study of blood T cell repertoires in COVID-19. Only in-frame clones appear in the TCRdb table, and some are missing; sequencing was by immunoSEQ multiplex PCR. Here the sample spans around 250,000 clones, 85% to 90% being singletons. The sample consisted of peripheral blood. The source is a woman in her 70s with active or convalescent COVID-19.

This sequence joins TRBV5-4 and TRBJ1-1; possibly TRBD1 for D (6 bases). The CDR3 contains 14 residues. Looked up from germline, CDR1 is SGHNT and CDR2 is YYREEE (reference sequence). V dropped 1 base and J dropped 6 bases, with 13 bases sitting between them. CDR3 protein: CASSLTGLSAEAFF. In DNA form, the CDR3 reads TGTGCCAGCAGCTTGACAGGGTTAAGCGCTGAAGCTTTCTTT.

This chain uses TRBV5-5 with TRBJ1-6; D is undetermined. Germline V gene sequence: CDR1 SGHKS, CDR2 YYEKEE (reference sequence). The CDR3 has 15 residues. With 3 bases removed from V and 13 bases from J, the gap between germline ends came to 20 bases. CDR3 in amino acids: CASSSLLGRLDPLHF. CDR3 bases: TGTGCCAGCAGCTCTCTCCTGGGCCGCCTGGATCCCCTCCACTTT.

V gene TRBV4-3 combines with J gene TRBJ1-1; tentative D call: TRBD1 (5 bases). Germline-derived CDR1 and CDR2 are LGHNA and YSLEER. This CDR3 spans 17 amino acids. Trimming removed 0 bases at V and 5 bases at J, with 19 bases between. For the CDR3, the DNA is TGCGCCAGCAGCCAAGACCCCCAACCAGGGACTGGGACTGAAGCTTTCTTT. Residues: CASSQDPQPGTGTEAFF.

The chain is built from TRBV10-1 and TRBJ2-1; 7 bases are a match to TRBD1. V lost 5 bases to trimming and J lost 7 bases; unmatched junction nucleotides: 14. Germline-derived CDR1 and CDR2 are WNHNN and SYGVQD (reference sequence). This CDR3 has 16 amino acids. The CDR3 here is CASSKNYRGDWNEQFF. Here the CDR3 DNA reads TGCGCCAGCAGTAAAAATTACAGGGGAGATTGGAATGAGCAGTTCTTC.

This clone occurred once. CDR3 in amino acids: CASSFGGNTGELFF. In DNA, the CDR3 is TGTGCCAGCAGCTTCGGGGGGAACACCGGGGAGCTGTTTTTT. The chain has TRBV5-5 and TRBJ2-2; maybe TRBD2 (6 bases). Germline V gene lookup returns CDR1 SGHKS and CDR2 YYEKEE (reference sequence). The CDR3 loop spans 14 amino acids. The V gene lost 2 bases and the J gene lost 1 base, with 6 bases spanning the gap. The whole variable domain, remainder taken from reference TRBV5-5 and TRBJ2-2, is DAGVTQSPTHLIKTRGQQVTLRCSPISGHKSVSWYQQVLGQGPQFIFQYYEKEERGRGNFPDRFSARQFPNYSSELNVNALLLGDSALYLCASSFGGNTGELFFGEGSRLTVL.